This T cell receptor (beta chain) is drawn from a study of blood T cell repertoires in COVID-19. Germline V gives CDR1 SGHTA, CDR2 FQGTGA. The V and J ends lost 3 bases and 4 bases, in that order; junction bases with no gene match: 3. The CDR3 is made up of 15 amino acids. Assignment of participants to cohorts was predicated upon participant-reported clinical history. The method was immunoSEQ multiplex PCR; TCRdb's version includes in-frame clones alone and lacks a portion of them. The table has 150,000 or so clones, roughly 90% seen once. The sequenced material came from PBMCs or T cells enriched from blood (not recorded which). This sequence joins TRBV7-3 and TRBJ2-2, with 9 bases lining up with TRBD1. This sequence originates from a woman aged 50 to 60 who had recovered from COVID-19. As DNA, the CDR3 is TGTGCCAGCAGCTTGGGACAGGGTGCCACCGGGGAGCTGTTTTTT. Its protein is CASSLGQGATGELFF.